The present T cell receptor beta chain was sequenced within a study of shared clonotypes between healthy human individuals. The junction had 5 bases not matched to a gene; V was cut back by 6 bases and J by 0 bases. The germline V gene encodes CDR1 MNHEY and CDR2 SMNVEV (reference sequence). This CDR3 is 16 amino acids long. In the CD4+ fraction, cells were divided into CD45RA+ naive and CD45RA-negative memory subsets. The sample holds one count of this clone. No antigen is known for it. Assay runs were performed at deep level. Sequencing was performed with immunoSEQ multiplex PCR; in TCRdb, only in-frame clones are kept and a portion is missing. The sample holds some 500,000 clones; roughly 95% are singletons and the top ten take around 0.067%. Study observations and caveats: The naive CD4 repertoires of several donors were compared, and around 5% of clonotypes were shared.

This rearrangement joins TRBV27 to TRBJ2-3; 11 bases align to TRBD2. Material for sequencing was naive CD4+ T cells sorted from blood. Subset noted: CD45RA+ positively selected. This clonotype originated in a woman aged 25 to 39 in good health. The CDR3 bases are TGTGCCAGCAGGGCTCTAGCGGGAGGTAGCACAGATACGCAGTATTTT. Translating gives CASRALAGGSTDTQYF.